The clone carrying this T cell receptor beta chain was picked up many times. Its target is not known. Building the TCR beta libraries relied on iRepertoire HTBI primers, and CDR3 regions underwent Arm-PCR. TCRdb itself ran the multiplex PCR reads through MiXCR, one entry per CDR3 protein. The sample includes around 450,000 distinct CDR3 sequences, roughly 21% seen only once; the top ten take more than 6%. The data originate from a study of regulatory T cells in long-lasting Graves disease. Points from the study as a whole: Accuracy may have been reduced by the small sample size. Thyroid tissue went unstudied; only peripheral blood was examined. Newly diagnosed patients had higher TCR diversity than persistent Graves' patients did.

The time point denotes: persistent/refractory GD, antithyroid drugs over 5 years with positive TRAb. Researchers made the TCR library from RNA that was extracted from PBMCs. An endocrinology department in Xi'an, China, recruited the patients. The starting material was peripheral blood mononuclear cells (PBMCs), obtained when the disease was refractory, from a patient treated with antithyroid drugs. This clonotype originated in a female donor with Graves disease.

CDR3 coding DNA: TGTGCCAGCAGCTTGGGACATTCCACAGATACGCAGTATTTT. Encoded protein: CASSLGHSTDTQYF. V gene TRBV11-2 combines with J gene TRBJ2-3; a possible D gene is TRBD1 (6 bases). Germline CDR1 and CDR2: SGHAT and FQNNGV. Trimming stripped 3 bases from V and 2 bases from J, with 9 bases between. This CDR3 region has 14 residues.